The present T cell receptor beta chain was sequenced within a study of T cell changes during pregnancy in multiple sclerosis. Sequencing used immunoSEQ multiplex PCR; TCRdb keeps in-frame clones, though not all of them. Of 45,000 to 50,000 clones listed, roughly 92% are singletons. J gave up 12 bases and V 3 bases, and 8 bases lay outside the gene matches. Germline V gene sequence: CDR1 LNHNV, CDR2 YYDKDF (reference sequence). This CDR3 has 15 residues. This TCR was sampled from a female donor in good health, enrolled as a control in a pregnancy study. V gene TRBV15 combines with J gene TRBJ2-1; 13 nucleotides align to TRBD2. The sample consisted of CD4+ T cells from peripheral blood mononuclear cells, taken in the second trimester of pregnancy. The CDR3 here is CATSSDMGLAGLQFF. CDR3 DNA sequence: TGTGCCACCAGCAGTGATATGGGACTAGCGGGGCTGCAGTTCTTC.